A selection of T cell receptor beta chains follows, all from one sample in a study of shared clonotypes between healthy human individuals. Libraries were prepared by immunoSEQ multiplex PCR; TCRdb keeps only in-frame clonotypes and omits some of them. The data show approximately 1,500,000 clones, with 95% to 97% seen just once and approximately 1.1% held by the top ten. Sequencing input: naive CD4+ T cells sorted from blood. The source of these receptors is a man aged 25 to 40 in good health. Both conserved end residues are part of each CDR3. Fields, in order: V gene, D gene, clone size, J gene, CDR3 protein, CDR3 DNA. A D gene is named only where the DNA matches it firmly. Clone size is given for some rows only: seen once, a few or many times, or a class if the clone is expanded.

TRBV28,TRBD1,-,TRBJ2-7,CASSSASDRGYEQYF,TGTGCCAGCAGTTCGGCCTCGGACAGGGGCTACGAGCAGTACTTC
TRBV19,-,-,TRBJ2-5,CASSEGGSQTQYF,TGTGCCAGTAGTGAGGGAGGTAGCCAGACCCAGTACTTC
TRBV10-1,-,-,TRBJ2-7,CASSESIGVYEQYF,TGCGCCAGCAGTGAGTCGATCGGGGTCTACGAGCAGTACTTC
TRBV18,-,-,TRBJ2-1,CASSPSSLREQFF,TGTGCCAGCTCACCCTCGAGCTTGCGGGAGCAGTTCTTC
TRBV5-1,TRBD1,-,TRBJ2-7,CASSLGGTVYEQYF,TGCGCCAGCAGCTTGGGGGGGACAGTTTACGAGCAGTACTTC
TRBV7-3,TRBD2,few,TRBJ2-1,CASIPPGPSGYNEQFF,TGTGCCAGCATCCCCCCGGGGCCTAGCGGATACAATGAGCAGTTCTTC
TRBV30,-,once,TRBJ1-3,CAWSAGTFAPHVIYF,TGTGCCTGGAGTGCCGGTACCTTCGCCCCCCATGTGATATATTTT
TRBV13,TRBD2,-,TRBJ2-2,CASSLVETSGSWTANTGELFF,TGTGCCAGCAGCTTAGTCGAGACTAGCGGGAGTTGGACCGCGAACACCGGGGAGCTGTTTTTT
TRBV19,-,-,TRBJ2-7,CASSSPSYEQYF,TGTGCCAGTAGTAGCCCCTCCTACGAGCAGTACTTC
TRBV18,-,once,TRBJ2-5,CASSQKGETQYF,TGTGCCAGCTCACAAAAGGGCGAGACCCAGTACTTC
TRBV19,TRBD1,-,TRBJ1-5,CASNPQGAISNQPQHF,TGTGCCAGTAACCCACAGGGGGCAATTAGCAATCAGCCCCAGCATTTT
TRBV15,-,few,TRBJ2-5,CATSRDPGETQYF,TGTGCCACCAGCAGAGACCCGGGGGAGACCCAGTACTTC
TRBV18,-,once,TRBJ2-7,CASSPLDPAYEQYF,TGTGCCAGCTCACCGCTGGACCCCGCCTACGAGCAGTACTTC
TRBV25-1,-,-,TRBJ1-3,CASSAYRDIGNTIYF,TGTGCCAGCAGTGCCTACCGGGACATAGGAAACACCATATATTTT
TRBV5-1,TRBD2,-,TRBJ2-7,CASSFTSGRTDYEQYF,TGCGCCAGCAGCTTTACAAGCGGGAGGACTGACTACGAGCAGTACTTC
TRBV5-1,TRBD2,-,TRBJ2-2,CASSLSEGSSGPRGTGELFF,TGCGCCAGCAGCTTGTCTGAGGGGTCTAGCGGACCTCGAGGCACCGGGGAGCTGTTTTTT
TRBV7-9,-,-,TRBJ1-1,CASSRQENTEAFF,TGTGCCAGCAGTCGACAGGAGAACACTGAAGCTTTCTTT
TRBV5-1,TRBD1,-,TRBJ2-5,CASSFKGAVETQYF,TGCGCCAGCTCCTTTAAGGGGGCTGTAGAGACCCAGTACTTC
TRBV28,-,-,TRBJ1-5,CASSLWVLTGPNQPQHF,TGTGCCAGCAGTTTATGGGTTTTGACGGGTCCGAATCAGCCCCAGCATTTT
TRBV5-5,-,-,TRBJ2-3,CASSLSTSQDTQYF,TGTGCCAGCAGCTTGTCAACGTCACAAGATACGCAGTATTTT
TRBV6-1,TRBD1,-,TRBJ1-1,CASAGTVGAFF,TGTGCCAGCGCGGGGACAGTCGGCGCTTTCTTT
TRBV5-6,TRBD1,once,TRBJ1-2,CASSPDRYGYTF,TGTGCCAGCAGCCCGGACAGGTATGGCTACACCTTC
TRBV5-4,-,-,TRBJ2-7,CASSLKGTPTYEQYF,TGTGCCAGCAGCTTGAAGGGGACACCTACCTACGAGCAGTACTTC
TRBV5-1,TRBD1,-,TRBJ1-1,CASAGDSNTEAFF,TGCGCCAGCGCTGGGGACAGCAACACTGAAGCTTTCTTT
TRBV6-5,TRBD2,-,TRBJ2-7,CASSQTSGTYEQYF,TGTGCCAGCAGTCAAACTAGCGGGACTTACGAGCAGTACTTC
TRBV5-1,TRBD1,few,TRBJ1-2,CASSPYHRGEGGYTF,TGCGCCAGCAGCCCATACCACAGGGGTGAGGGTGGCTACACCTTC
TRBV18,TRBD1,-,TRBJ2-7,CASSPGTGGFYEQYF,TGTGCCAGCTCACCCGGGACAGGGGGTTTCTACGAGCAGTACTTC
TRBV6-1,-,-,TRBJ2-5,CASRVGGSLGTQYF,TGTGCCAGCAGAGTCGGGGGCAGTCTTGGGACCCAGTACTTC
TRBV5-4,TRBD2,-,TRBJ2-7,CASSPGGGRGYEQYF,TGTGCCAGCAGCCCCGGGGGGGGCAGGGGCTACGAGCAGTACTTC
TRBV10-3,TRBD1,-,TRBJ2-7,CASRGDRRVDYEQYF,TGTGCCTCCAGGGGGGACAGGAGGGTAGACTACGAGCAGTACTTC
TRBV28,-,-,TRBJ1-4,CASEGDNEKLFF,TGTGCCAGCGAGGGGGACAATGAAAAACTGTTTTTT
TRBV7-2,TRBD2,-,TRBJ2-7,CASSLPSGRTYEQYF,TGTGCCAGCAGCCTTCCGAGCGGGAGAACCTACGAGCAGTACTTC
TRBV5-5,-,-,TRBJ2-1,CASSSKSDWSSYNEQFF,TGTGCCAGCAGCTCAAAGAGCGACTGGTCTTCCTACAATGAGCAGTTCTTC
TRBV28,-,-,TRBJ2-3,CASSPPAGGTDTQYF,TGTGCCAGCAGTCCCCCGGCTGGGGGCACAGATACGCAGTATTTT
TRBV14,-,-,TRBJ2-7,CASSQEHRRGETYEQYF,TGTGCCAGCAGCCAAGAACACCGCAGGGGAGAGACCTACGAGCAGTACTTC
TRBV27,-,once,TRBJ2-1,CASSLRGTQTLYNEQFF,TGTGCCAGCAGTCTCCGGGGGACCCAGACTTTATACAATGAGCAGTTCTTC
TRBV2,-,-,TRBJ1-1,CASSDRFLNTEAFF,TGTGCCAGCAGTGACAGGTTCTTGAACACTGAAGCTTTCTTT